The rows below give T cell receptor beta chains drawn from one sample of a study of cytomegalovirus exposure and HLA in healthy donors. Profiling relied on immunoSEQ multiplex PCR, and the TCRdb table lists in-frame clones only, not all of them. The repertoire holds approximately 130,000 clones, with 85% to 90% as singletons. Sequences were obtained from PBMCs. These TCRs come from a woman aged 25 to 39 in good health and CMV-seropositive. Both conserved end residues are part of each CDR3. The D gene is left open where the match is weak. The size field is filled for only some rows; it gives once, few, many or a size class.

v_gene	d_gene	abundance	j_gene	CDR3aa	CDR3nt
TRBV7-9	NA	NA	TRBJ1-1	CASSLLTGNTEAFF	TGTGCCAGCAGCTTGCTTACAGGGAACACTGAAGCTTTCTTT
TRBV19	NA	NA	TRBJ1-2	CASSNRDTNYGYTF	TGTGCCAGTAGTAACCGGGACACTAACTATGGCTACACCTTC
TRBV30	NA	NA	TRBJ2-5	CAWSRMVETQYF	TGTGCCTGGAGCAGGATGGTTGAGACCCAGTACTTC
TRBV11-2	TRBD1	NA	TRBJ1-6	CASSLTDRGNSPLHF	TGTGCCAGCAGCTTAACTGACAGGGGTAATTCACCCCTCCACTTT
TRBV5-8	NA	NA	TRBJ2-1	CASSREREQFF	TGTGCCAGCAGCCGGGAGAGGGAGCAGTTCTTC
TRBV27	TRBD1	NA	TRBJ1-1	CASSFTTGGTEAFF	TGTGCCAGCAGTTTCACTACAGGGGGCACTGAAGCTTTCTTT
TRBV5-1	TRBD2	NA	TRBJ2-5	CASSLAGGETQYF	TGCGCCAGCAGCTTGGCGGGAGGGGAGACCCAGTACTTC
TRBV18	NA	once	TRBJ2-5	CASSPGLREAQYF	TGTGCCAGCTCACCAGGACTAAGGGAGGCCCAGTACTTC
TRBV6-1	NA	NA	TRBJ1-1	CATLPWAMNTEAFF	TGTGCCACCTTACCCTGGGCTATGAACACTGAAGCTTTCTTT
TRBV4-2	NA	NA	TRBJ2-1	CASSQRQGLGSSYNEQFF	TGTGCCAGCAGCCAACGTCAGGGACTGGGGAGCTCCTACAATGAGCAGTTCTTC
TRBV7-3	NA	NA	TRBJ1-1	CASSLSGNTEAFF	TGTGCCAGCAGCTTAAGCGGTAACACTGAAGCTTTCTTT
TRBV6-1	NA	few	TRBJ2-3	CASSEVGGATDTQYF	TGTGCCAGCAGTGAAGTGGGGGGGGCCACAGATACGCAGTATTTT
TRBV19	NA	NA	TRBJ1-5	CAVYTGPNQPQHF	TGTGCCGTCTATACAGGTCCAAATCAGCCCCAGCATTTT
TRBV7-2	TRBD1	NA	TRBJ1-2	CASSLQGAHGYTF	TGTGCCAGCAGTTTACAGGGGGCCCATGGCTACACCTTC
TRBV28	NA	NA	TRBJ1-1	CASSLATQVSLF	TGTGCCAGCAGTTTAGCCACCCAGGTGTCCCTTTTT
TRBV7-9	NA	few	TRBJ2-3	CASSLLAAPTDTQYF	TGTGCCAGCAGCTTATTAGCGGCACCCACAGATACGCAGTATTTT
TRBV5-1	TRBD2	once	TRBJ2-1	CASSSGSYNEQFF	TGCGCCAGCAGTAGCGGGTCCTACAATGAGCAGTTCTTC
TRBV9	NA	NA	TRBJ2-1	CASSVTRESSYNEQFF	TGTGCCAGCAGCGTTACCAGGGAAAGCTCCTACAATGAGCAGTTCTTC
TRBV6-5	TRBD1	NA	TRBJ1-1	CASSYPGQGRVEAFF	TGTGCCAGCAGTTACCCGGGACAGGGGAGGGTTGAAGCTTTCTTT